This T cell receptor beta chain was captured by sequencing in a study of CD8 T cells in Susac syndrome. RNA totalling roughly 0.45 to 1 ug underwent reverse transcription with random hexamers. From the immunoSEQ multiplex PCR reads, TCRdb called clonotypes with MiXCR, one entry per CDR3 protein. Here the sample spans some 200,000 distinct CDR3 sequences, 92% being singletons. This CDR3 has 15 residues. Trimming at V came to 4 bases and at J to 0 bases, leaving 4 bases not matched to a gene. Germline loops: CDR1 PRHDT, CDR2 FYEKMQ (reference sequence). The chain recombines TRBV13 with TRBJ1-2; 8 bases agree with TRBD1. This TCR was sampled from a human donor with multiple sclerosis. The sequencing sample was made of CD8+ T cells from PBMCs. In DNA form, the CDR3 reads TGTGCCAGCAGCTCACAGGGGGTGGCTAACTATGGCTACACCTTC. Protein product: CASSSQGVANYGYTF.